The sequence of this T cell receptor beta chain was determined in a study of OX40 agonist ivuxolimab in advanced cancers. Study information: The group had a mean age of about 65 years, ranged from roughly 23 to 79, and was 82.7% male.

Generated by immunoSEQ multiplex PCR, the TCRdb table keeps only in-frame clones and is missing some. The sample lists some 99,000 clones, about 79% occurring once. A few counts support this clone. Its antigen is unidentified. Study-wide points: In CD8+ T cells, expanded clones were on average more numerous than in CD4+. The CD4+ and CD8+ T cells in the blood had expanded clonally by week 6 at 0.1 to 3.0 mg/kg.

The CDR3 length is 14 residues. V lost 0 bases and J 5 bases, leaving 9 bases between the germline ends. CDR1 SGDLS and CDR2 YYNGEE come from the germline V gene. The chain carries TRBV9 and TRBJ2-1; D is unclear. The receptor was derived from an adult with an advanced solid tumor such as melanoma, head and neck, liver or kidney cancer. The material was CD4+ or CD8+ T cells sorted from blood, obtained in a trial of the OX40 agonist ivuxolimab. CDR3 amino acids: CASSVATRNNEQFF. The DNA of the CDR3 is TGTGCCAGCAGCGTAGCTACGAGAAACAATGAGCAGTTCTTC.